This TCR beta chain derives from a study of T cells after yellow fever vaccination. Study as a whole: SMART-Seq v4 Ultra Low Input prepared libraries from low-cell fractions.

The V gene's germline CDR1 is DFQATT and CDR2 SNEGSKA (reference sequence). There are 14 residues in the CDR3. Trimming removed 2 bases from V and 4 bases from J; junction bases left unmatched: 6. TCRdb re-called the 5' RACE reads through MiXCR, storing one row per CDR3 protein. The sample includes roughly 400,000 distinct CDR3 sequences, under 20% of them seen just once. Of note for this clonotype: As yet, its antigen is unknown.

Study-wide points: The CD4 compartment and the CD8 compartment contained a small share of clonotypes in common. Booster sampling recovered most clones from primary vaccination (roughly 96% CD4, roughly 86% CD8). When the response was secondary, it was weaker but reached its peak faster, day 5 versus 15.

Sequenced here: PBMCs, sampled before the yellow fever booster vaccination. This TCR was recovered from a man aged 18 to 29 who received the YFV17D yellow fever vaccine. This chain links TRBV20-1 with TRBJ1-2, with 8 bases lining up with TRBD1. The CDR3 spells CSARHSGGAYGYTF. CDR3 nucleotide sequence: TGCAGTGCTAGACATTCAGGGGGCGCCTATGGCTACACCTTC.